This TCR beta chain was sequenced during a study of cytomegalovirus exposure and HLA in healthy donors. This CDR3 has 14 amino acids. CDR1 and CDR2 (germline): MNHNS, SASEGT. Between the trimmed V and J ends, which lost 3 bases and 0 bases, there was a span of 9 bases. PCR primers comprised 60 Vbeta and 13 Jbeta primers. Produced via immunoSEQ multiplex PCR; TCRdb's table is partial and in-frame only. Of around 200,000 clones in the sample, over 75% were seen once. The rearrangement joins TRBV6-1 to TRBJ2-7; no definite D call. The TCR sequence derives from a woman aged 45-59 years in good health and CMV-seropositive. Sample: PBMCs. This chain's CDR3 is CASSETRSSYEQYF. Written as DNA, the CDR3 is TGTGCCAGCAGTGAGACGCGGAGCTCCTACGAGCAGTACTTC.